This entry lists 23 T cell receptor beta chains sequenced from one sample in a study of blood T cell repertoires in COVID-19. Profiling relied on immunoSEQ multiplex PCR, and the TCRdb table lists in-frame clones only, not all of them. This table holds about 150,000 clones, around 90% found once. Sequencing was carried out using peripheral blood. These receptors were taken from a human donor in a cohort sampled during active COVID-19.

The rearrangement uses TRBV10-2 and TRBJ2-7, with 8 nucleotides matching TRBD1. This CDR3 spans 15 amino acids. CDR1 is WSHSY and CDR2 is SAAADI in the germline V gene. V trimming: 5 bases; J trimming: 0 bases; junction bases outside the gene matches: 6. The CDR3 region is CASSSWTGSSYEQYF. The CDR3 bases are TGCGCCAGCAGTTCCTGGACAGGGAGCTCCTACGAGCAGTACTTC.

This chain joins TRBV30 and TRBJ2-3; 7 nucleotides agree with TRBD2. V lost 0 bases and J lost 6; bases outside the gene matches: 3. The germline gives CDR1 GTSNPN, CDR2 SVGIG (reference sequence). The CDR3 loop spans 13 amino acids. The CDR3 region is CAWSVLAVDTQYF. The CDR3 DNA reads as TGTGCCTGGAGTGTTCTAGCGGTGGATACGCAGTATTTT.

This chain connects TRBV19 to TRBJ2-1, with a tentative D call TRBD2 (6 bases). CDR3 length equals 15 residues. V dropped 1 base and J dropped 6 bases, with 13 bases sitting between them. Per the germline V gene, CDR1 is LNHDA and CDR2 is SQIVND (reference sequence). CDR3 loop: CASSIGAGQGNEQFF. The CDR3 region has the DNA TGTGCCAGTAGTATAGGAGCGGGTCAGGGCAATGAGCAGTTCTTC.

The CDR3 sequence: CASSLRFSGRVQPQHF. In DNA, the CDR3 is TGTGCCAGCAGTTTACGATTTTCAGGGCGTGTTCAGCCCCAGCATTTT. The chain employs TRBV28 and TRBJ1-5; maybe TRBD1 (5 bases). The CDR3 length is 16 residues. Germline V lookup: CDR1 MDHEN, CDR2 SYDVKM. Trimming stripped 2 bases from V and 6 bases from J, with 17 bases between.

The chain combines TRBV6-2 or TRBV6-3 with TRBJ1-5; 8 bases agree with TRBD1. J lost 1 base, V lost 4 bases, and 12 bases had no gene match. CDR3 length: 18 amino acids. The germline V gene encodes CDR1 MNHEY and CDR2 SVGEGT. The CDR3 region has the DNA TGTGCCAGCAGTTTTACGCCTAAGGACAGGGTAAGCAATCAGCCCCAGCATTTT. It translates to CASSFTPKDRVSNQPQHF.

J is TRBJ1-6 and V is TRBV3-1 (or the pseudogene TRBV3-2); 7 bases map to TRBD1. The CDR3 sequence is 16 residues long. With V trimmed by 5 bases and J by 11 bases, 15 bases remained unmatched. Germline lookup yields CDR1 LGHDT and CDR2 YNNKEL (reference sequence). The CDR3 loop is CASSSLSRGPVTPLHF. The CDR3 region has the DNA TGTGCCAGCAGCTCATTGTCGAGGGGGCCCGTGACACCCCTCCACTTT.

The V call is TRBV3-1 (or the pseudogene TRBV3-2), the J call TRBJ2-7; 9 bases line up with TRBD1. Losses at the gene ends were 1 base for V and 2 bases for J; bases not matched to a gene: 6. From germline, CDR1 is LGHDT and CDR2 YNNKEL (reference sequence). The CDR3 totals 16 residues. The CDR3 is CASSQGGTGPPYEQYF. The CDR3 DNA sequence: TGTGCCAGCAGCCAAGGGGGGACAGGGCCACCCTACGAGCAGTACTTC.

V gene TRBV7-6 combines with J gene TRBJ2-7; 10 positions agree with TRBD1. The CDR3 is made up of 15 amino acids. J was trimmed by 6 bases and V by 1 base; bases with no gene match: 6. Germline CDR1 SGHVS, CDR2 FNYEAQ. DNA of the CDR3: TGTGCCAGCAGCTTAGGGGGACAGGGGATGGGCGAGCAGTACTTC. It specifies CASSLGGQGMGEQYF.

The V and J genes are TRBV19 and TRBJ2-5, with 8 bases that match TRBD2. CDR3 size: 16 residues. J was trimmed by 2 bases and V by 8 bases; bases with no gene match: 13. Germline CDR1 reads LNHDA; CDR2 reads SQIVND (reference sequence). CDR3 nucleotide sequence: TGTGCCAGTCGACCGCTAGCGGGCGCTGATCAAGAGACCCAGTACTTC. Residues: CASRPLAGADQETQYF.

The chain is built from TRBV4-3 and TRBJ1-2, with TRBD1 as a possible D gene (5 bases). V was pared by 1 base and J by 3 bases, with 15 bases between. Germline values: CDR1 LGHNA, CDR2 YSLEER. CDR3 length: 16 residues. The CDR3 region has the DNA TGCGCCAGCAGCCAAGGGGGGGAGGAAGCGCACTATGGCTACACCTTC. This encodes CASSQGGEEAHYGYTF.

The chain recombines TRBV6-1 with TRBJ2-3; 7 nucleotides match TRBD2. The CDR3 loop spans 19 amino acids. Germline CDR1 is MNHNS and CDR2 is SASEGT. The V and J ends lost 4 bases and 4 bases, in that order; junction bases with no gene match: 20. CDR3 in DNA: TGTGCCAGCAGTGGCCTACTAGCGAGCCCCCTCCGTAACGCAGATACGCAGTATTTT. Protein sequence: CASSGLLASPLRNADTQYF.

This sequence joins TRBV29-1 and TRBJ2-7, with D maybe TRBD1 (6 bases). This CDR3 comprises 14 residues. V was pared by 7 bases and J by 2 bases, with 18 bases between. Germline loops: CDR1 SQVTM, CDR2 ANQGSEA. Here the CDR3 DNA reads TGCAGCGCCACCAGGGGATCAAAAGCCTACGAGCAGTACTTC. Translating gives CSATRGSKAYEQYF.

The chain combines TRBV7-6 with TRBJ1-3; 7 positions match TRBD1. CDR1 is SGHVS, CDR2 FNYEAQ, per germline. CDR3 length: 17 amino acids. Trimming at V came to 5 bases and at J to 0 bases, leaving 10 bases not matched to a gene. The CDR3 spells CASSPFGQALSGNTIYF. In DNA form, the CDR3 reads TGTGCCAGCAGCCCATTTGGACAGGCCCTCTCTGGAAACACCATATATTTT.

V gene TRBV27 combines with J gene TRBJ1-6; D perhaps matches TRBD1 (5 bases). Germline V lookup: CDR1 MNHEY, CDR2 SMNVEV (reference sequence). Trimming took 4 bases from V and 8 from J, leaving 15 bases between them. The CDR3 has 15 residues. CDR3 region: CASSSGREGYSPLHF. CDR3 nucleotide sequence: TGTGCCAGCAGTTCTGGCAGGGAGGGATATTCACCCCTCCACTTT.

This clone occurred once. The chain employs TRBV28 and TRBJ2-6, with D possibly TRBD1 on 6 matching bases. There are 15 residues in the CDR3. Trimming left V 3 bases short and J 4 bases short, with 10 bases between. The germline CDR1 and CDR2 sequences are MDHEN and SYDVKM. CDR3 nucleotides: TGTGCCAGCAGTTTTTCTGGGACAGGGGCCAACGTCCTGACTTTC. This codes for CASSFSGTGANVLTF.

The rearrangement uses TRBV2 and TRBJ1-4; D is uncertain. V gave up 7 bases and J gave up 6 bases, with 15 bases separating them. The germline CDR1 and CDR2 sequences are SNHLY and FYNNEI. The CDR3 is 14 amino acids. CDR3 protein: CASTGISGYEKLFF. CDR3 DNA sequence: TGTGCCAGCACAGGCATCTCGGGGTATGAAAAACTGTTTTTT.

This clone was seen just once. V usage is TRBV18 and J usage is TRBJ2-5; D remains unclear. CDR3 length: 14 amino acids. V lost 3 bases, J lost 0 bases, and 8 bases lay in between. Germline V gene lookup returns CDR1 KGHSH and CDR2 LQKENI. The DNA of the CDR3 is TGTGCCAGCTCACCCCCCGGTAACCAAGAGACCCAGTACTTC. Its protein product is CASSPPGNQETQYF.

The chain joins TRBV29-1 to TRBJ2-5; TRBD2 matches at 11 bases. With V trimmed by 6 bases and J by 2 bases, 2 bases remained unmatched. CDR3 length equals 13 residues. Germline V gene sequence: CDR1 SQVTM, CDR2 ANQGSEA. CDR3 in DNA: TGCAGCGTCGCTAGCGGGAGGCAAGAGACCCAGTACTTC. It translates to CSVASGRQETQYF.

The gene calls are TRBV27 and TRBJ2-7, with 9 bases aligning to TRBD1. Germline values: CDR1 MNHEY, CDR2 SMNVEV (reference sequence). V gave up 4 bases and J gave up 6 bases; unmatched junction bases: 16. The CDR3 runs to 17 residues. The CDR3 region has the DNA TGTGCCAGCAGTTCTCCAGCCTTTACAGGGGGCTTTGGCGAGCAGTACTTC. Its translation is CASSSPAFTGGFGEQYF.

The rearrangement joins TRBV27 to TRBJ1-5; D may be TRBD1 (6 bases). The CDR3 has 13 amino acids. Germline V gene sequence: CDR1 MNHEY, CDR2 SMNVEV (reference sequence). The V gene lost 3 bases and the J gene lost 9 bases, with 12 bases spanning the gap. The CDR3 DNA sequence: TGTGCCAGCAGTTTCGACAGGTTAGGGCCCCAGCATTTT. It specifies CASSFDRLGPQHF.

This chain links TRBV2 with TRBJ1-4; a weak D match, TRBD1 (6 bases). CDR3 size: 15 residues. V dropped 1 base and J dropped 3 bases, with 9 bases sitting between them. The V gene's germline CDR1 is SNHLY and CDR2 FYNNEI. The CDR3 here is CASSEGGQSNEKLFF. CDR3 DNA sequence: TGTGCCAGCAGTGAAGGTGGACAGTCTAATGAAAAACTGTTTTTT.

This clone has only a few counts. The J gene is TRBJ1-1, the V gene TRBV3-1 (or the pseudogene TRBV3-2), with unresolved D. The length of the CDR3 is 13 residues. Germline V lookup: CDR1 LGHDT, CDR2 YNNKEL (reference sequence). Trimming shortened V by 1 base and J by 4 bases, and 7 bases separated the two germline ends. The chain's CDR3 is CASSQGGATEAFF. In DNA, the CDR3 is TGTGCCAGCAGCCAAGGAGGCGCCACTGAAGCTTTCTTT.

The rearrangement uses TRBV7-2 and TRBJ2-7, with D tentatively TRBD1 (6 bases). Trimming cost V 5 bases and J 6 bases, with 17 bases left between them. The CDR3 totals 14 residues. Germline V gives CDR1 SGHTA, CDR2 FQGNSA. CDR3 bases: TGTGCCAGCAGCCAGAGGGGGTGGGTAGGCGAGCAGTACTTC. Translation: CASSQRGWVGEQYF.